Following are 7 T cell receptor beta chains from one sample sequenced in a study of blood T cell repertoires in COVID-19. Only in-frame clones appear in the TCRdb table, and some are missing; sequencing was by immunoSEQ multiplex PCR. Of under 200,000 clones listed, approximately 87% are singletons. The material sequenced was peripheral blood. The receptors originated from a woman in her seventies with COVID-19, enrolled during active disease.

The V gene is TRBV28, the J gene TRBJ2-7, with 7 bases aligning to TRBD1. CDR3 length: 15 residues. The J segment lost 3 bases and the V segment lost 6 bases, leaving 11 bases of the junction unmatched. The germline CDR1 and CDR2 sequences are MDHEN and SYDVKM. CDR3 coding DNA: TGTGCCAGCAGAACGGGACAGACCGAAATCTACGAGCAGTACTTC. Amino acid sequence: CASRTGQTEIYEQYF.

The rearrangement links TRBV15 to TRBJ1-4; D uncertain. The CDR3 runs to 16 residues. The V gene's germline CDR1 is LNHNV and CDR2 YYDKDF (reference sequence). With 0 bases removed from V and 7 bases from J, the gap between germline ends came to 15 bases. CDR3 in amino acids: CATSRDPAGGGEKLFF. Written as DNA, the CDR3 is TGTGCCACCAGCAGAGATCCGGCAGGAGGTGGTGAAAAACTGTTTTTT.

V usage is TRBV12-3 or TRBV12-4 and J usage is TRBJ1-6; D gene uncertain. V was trimmed by 5 bases and J by 7 bases, leaving 6 bases between them. This CDR3 spans 12 amino acids. CDR3 bases: TGTGCCAGCAGTAGTGCGAATTCACCCCTCCACTTT. Translating it yields CASSSANSPLHF.

The chain has TRBV28 and TRBJ2-5; TRBD2 matches 7 bases. The CDR3 runs 14 residues. Germline loops: CDR1 MDHEN, CDR2 SYDVKM. Trimming removed 4 bases from V and 3 bases from J; junction bases left unmatched: 5. The CDR3 loop reads CASSSPGLKETQYF. The DNA of the CDR3 is TGTGCCAGCAGTTCCCCGGGACTAAAAGAGACCCAGTACTTC.

Remarks on this clone: This same CDR3 is encoded by further DNA sequences in the sample. The rearrangement links TRBV10-3 to TRBJ1-1, with 9 bases matching TRBD1. The CDR3 totals 14 residues. CDR1 and CDR2 (germline): ENHRY, SYGVKD. V lost 8 bases, J lost 2 bases, and 6 bases stayed unmatched. CDR3 amino acids: CAISGTGRNTEAFF. The CDR3 coding sequence is TGTGCCATCTCTGGGACAGGGAGAAACACTGAAGCTTTCTTT.

This chain connects TRBV5-4 to TRBJ2-2, with D possibly being TRBD1 (8 bases). The CDR3 is 16 residues long. Per germline, CDR1 SGHNT and CDR2 YYREEE (reference sequence). V dropped 4 bases and J dropped 3 bases, with 16 bases sitting between them. CDR3 sequence: CASSGRQGRDTGELFF. As DNA, the CDR3 is TGTGCCAGCAGCGGAAGACAGGGGAGGGACACCGGGGAGCTGTTTTTT.

The V and J genes are TRBV6-5 and TRBJ1-5, with TRBD1 identical over 7 bases. The CDR3 runs 15 residues. Germline loops: CDR1 MNHEY, CDR2 SVGAGI. V lost 6 bases, J lost 4 bases, and 9 bases stayed unmatched. CDR3 amino acids: CASRPTGAANQPQHF. The CDR3 nucleotides are TGTGCCAGCAGACCTACAGGGGCGGCGAATCAGCCCCAGCATTTT.